This T cell receptor (beta chain) was captured in a study of blood T cell repertoires in COVID-19. About the research overall: The study drew acute and convalescent COVID-19 samples from the United States, Italy and Spain. PBMCs, B-cell-depleted T cells, or T cells were the source of the cDNA or gDNA that made up the material.

Measured with immunoSEQ multiplex PCR; TCRdb has only the in-frame clones, and not every one. The sample holds 150,000 to 200,000 clones, 80% to 90% seen once. The TCR sequence derives from a young man who had recovered from COVID-19. Material for sequencing was peripheral blood.

This CDR3 is CASSPGQGNTEAFF. For the CDR3, the DNA is TGTGCCAGCAGCCCCGGACAGGGGAACACTGAAGCTTTCTTT. The V gene is TRBV7-2, the J gene TRBJ1-1, with 8 bases that match TRBD1. The CDR3 runs to 14 residues. J gave up 1 base and V 5 bases, and 3 bases lay outside the gene matches. Germline V gives CDR1 SGHTA, CDR2 FQGNSA.